This T cell receptor beta chain was sequenced in a study of cytomegalovirus exposure and HLA in healthy donors. Regarding the study as a whole: Association of 16,951 TCR beta sequences with HLA alleles was found at 0.05 false discovery rate in a later analysis. A missense DCLRE1C variant was associated with V- and J-gene trimming of TCR beta chains in a later analysis, and an independent cohort replicated the association.

There are a few counts of this clone. Its antigen is not known. Germline V gene data show CDR1 as LNHDA and CDR2 as SQIVND (reference sequence). The CDR3 has 13 amino acids. V was trimmed by 4 bases and J by 3 bases, leaving 9 bases between them. Primers: 60 Vbeta forward and 13 Jbeta reverse. Assay: immunoSEQ multiplex PCR; the TCRdb copy retains only in-frame clones and omits some. Here the sample spans more than 110,000 clones, roughly 79% being singletons. The source is a male donor in good health and CMV-seronegative. V gene TRBV19 combines with J gene TRBJ1-2, with D unclear. The sample comprised PBMCs. The CDR3 reads CASSTISDYGYTF. The CDR3 nucleotides read TGTGCCAGTAGTACAATCTCAGACTATGGCTACACCTTC.